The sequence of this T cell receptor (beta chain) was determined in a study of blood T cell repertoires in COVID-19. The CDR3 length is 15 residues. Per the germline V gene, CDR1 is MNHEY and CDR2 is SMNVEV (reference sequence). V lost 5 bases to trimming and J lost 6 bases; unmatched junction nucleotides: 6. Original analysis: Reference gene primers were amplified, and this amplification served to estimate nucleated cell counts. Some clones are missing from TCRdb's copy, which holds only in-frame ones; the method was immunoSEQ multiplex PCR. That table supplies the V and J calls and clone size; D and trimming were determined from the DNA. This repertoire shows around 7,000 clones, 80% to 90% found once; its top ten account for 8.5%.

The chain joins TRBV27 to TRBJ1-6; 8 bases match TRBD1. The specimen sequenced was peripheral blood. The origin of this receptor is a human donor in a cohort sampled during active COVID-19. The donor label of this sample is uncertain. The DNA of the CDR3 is TGTGCCAGCAGTCCGGGGACAGGCTTTAATTCACCCCTCCACTTT. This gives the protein CASSPGTGFNSPLHF.